These 3 T cell receptor beta chains were sequenced from one sample in a study of shared clonotypes between healthy human individuals. This table comes from immunoSEQ multiplex PCR, and its TCRdb copy is limited to in-frame clones, with some not included. The sample lists over 2 million clones, 85% to 95% occurring once. Sequenced input: naive CD4+ T cells from PBMCs. Subset described: CD45RA+ positively selected. The receptors originated from a young man in good health. Some clones in this sample may be carry-over from other donors' samples.

The table lists this clone with a count of one. CDR3 region: CASTLGLTSNEQFF. In DNA form, the CDR3 reads TGTGCCAGTACCCTAGGCCTTACGAGCAATGAGCAGTTCTTC. This sequence joins TRBV19 and TRBJ2-1; D ambiguous. CDR1 and CDR2 (germline): LNHDA, SQIVND (reference sequence). CDR3 length: 14 residues. Trimming left V 7 bases short and J 6 bases short, with 16 bases between.

This chain uses TRBV2 with TRBJ1-5; D is possibly TRBD1 (6 bases). The germline CDR1 and CDR2 sequences are SNHLY and FYNNEI. CDR3 length equals 15 residues. Between the trimmed V and J ends, which lost 2 bases and 4 bases, there was a span of 12 bases. The CDR3: CASSERGGGNQPQHF. The CDR3 DNA reads as TGTGCCAGCAGTGAAAGGGGGGGTGGGAATCAGCCCCAGCATTTT. The complete variable domain, with remaining parts taken from reference TRBV2 and TRBJ1-5, reads EPEVTQTPSHQVTQMGQEVILRCVPISNHLYFYWYRQILGQKVEFLVSFYNNEISEKSEIFDDQFSVERPDGSNFTLKIRSTKLEDSAMYFCASSERGGGNQPQHFGDGTRLSIL.

The rearrangement joins TRBV18 to TRBJ2-2; 10 bases map to TRBD1. The V segment lost 6 bases and the J segment 4 bases; nucleotides outside the gene matches: 8. The CDR3 length is 16 residues. Germline V gives CDR1 KGHSH, CDR2 LQKENI. Written as DNA, the CDR3 is TGTGCCAGCTCCCCGACAGGGGGCAGGTCCACCGGGGAGCTGTTTTTT. Translating gives CASSPTGGRSTGELFF.